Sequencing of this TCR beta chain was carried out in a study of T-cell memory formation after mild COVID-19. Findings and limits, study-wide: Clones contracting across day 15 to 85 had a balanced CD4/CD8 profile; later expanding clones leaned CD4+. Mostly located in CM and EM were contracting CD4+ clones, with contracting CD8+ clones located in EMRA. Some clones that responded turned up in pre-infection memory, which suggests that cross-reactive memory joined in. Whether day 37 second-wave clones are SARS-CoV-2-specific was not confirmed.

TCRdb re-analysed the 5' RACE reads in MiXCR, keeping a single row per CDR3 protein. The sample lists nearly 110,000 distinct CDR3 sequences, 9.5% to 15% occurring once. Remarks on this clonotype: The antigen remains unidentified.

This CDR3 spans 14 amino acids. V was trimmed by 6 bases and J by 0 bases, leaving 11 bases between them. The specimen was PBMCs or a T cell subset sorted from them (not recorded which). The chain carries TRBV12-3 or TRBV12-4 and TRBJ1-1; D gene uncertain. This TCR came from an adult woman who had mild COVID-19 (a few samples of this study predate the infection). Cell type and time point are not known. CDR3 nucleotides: TGTGCCAGCAGACAACCTACAGTGAACACTGAAGCTTTCTTT. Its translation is CASRQPTVNTEAFF.